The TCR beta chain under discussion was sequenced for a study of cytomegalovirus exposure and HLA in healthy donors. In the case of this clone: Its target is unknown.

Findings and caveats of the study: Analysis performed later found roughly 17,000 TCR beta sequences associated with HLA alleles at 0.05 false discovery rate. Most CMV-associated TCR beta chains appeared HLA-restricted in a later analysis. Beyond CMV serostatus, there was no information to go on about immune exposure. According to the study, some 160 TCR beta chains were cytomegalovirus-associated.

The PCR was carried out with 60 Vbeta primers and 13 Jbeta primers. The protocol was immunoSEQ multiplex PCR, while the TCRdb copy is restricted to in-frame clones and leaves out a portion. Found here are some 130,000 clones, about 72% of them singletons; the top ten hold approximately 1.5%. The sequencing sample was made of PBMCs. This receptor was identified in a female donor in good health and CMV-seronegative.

The CDR3 DNA is TGTGCCAGTACCACCCAGGGCTATGGCTACACCTTC. Translated, it gives CASTTQGYGYTF. The V gene is TRBV19, the J gene TRBJ1-2; D perhaps matches TRBD1 (5 bases). The CDR3 sequence is 12 residues long. CDR1 and CDR2 from the germline V gene are LNHDA and SQIVND (reference sequence). Trimming stripped 7 bases from V and 4 bases from J, with 10 bases between.